The entry below gives a single T cell receptor (beta chain) sequence along with its context. The sample is drawn from a study of cytomegalovirus exposure and HLA in healthy donors. The PCR made use of 60 Vbeta and 13 Jbeta primers. Clones were sequenced by immunoSEQ multiplex PCR, and TCRdb holds only the in-frame ones, with some missing. The sample records 45,000 to 65,000 clones, around four fifths being singletons. This TCR derives from a man aged 25-45 years in good health and CMV-seronegative. Sequenced: PBMCs.

The DNA for the CDR3 is TGTGCCAGCAGTGCGACAGGGGGCGATTCGGGCTACACCTTC. Translating gives CASSATGGDSGYTF. The chain employs TRBV6-6 and TRBJ1-2, with TRBD1 matching over 10 bases. J lost 8 bases, V lost 5 bases, and 8 bases had no gene match. CDR1 is MNHNY and CDR2 is SVGAGI in the germline V gene (reference sequence). CDR3 size: 14 residues.